Listed below are T cell receptor beta chains from one sample, sequenced in a study of siplizumab effects on memory and regulatory T cells. Profiled with immunoSEQ multiplex PCR; TCRdb holds only in-frame clones, not every one. Among approximately 100,000 clones, around 94% were seen once, and the ten largest hold about 0.6%. Sequencing used Tregs sorted from blood. Receptor source: a human donor in good health. CDR3s include the opening cysteine and the closing phenylalanine or tryptophan. The D gene is left open where the match is weak.

j_call: TRBJ2-1
d_call: .
v_call: TRBV2
cdr3_nt: TGTGCCAGCAGTGAACGGCGGGATCACAATGAGCAGTTCTTC
cdr3_aa: CASSERRDHNEQFF

j_call: TRBJ2-2
d_call: .
v_call: TRBV19
cdr3_nt: TGTGCCAGTAGATGGCGGGGGCCGGGGAGAGGGGAGCTGTTTTTT
cdr3_aa: CASRWRGPGRGELFF

j_call: TRBJ2-5
d_call: .
v_call: TRBV4-2
cdr3_nt: TGTGCCAGCAGCCGGGGCCGGGGAGAGACCCAGTACTTC
cdr3_aa: CASSRGRGETQYF

j_call: TRBJ1-3
d_call: .
v_call: TRBV7-9
cdr3_nt: TGTGCCAGCAGCTTATGGGGGCGCGGGGCCTCTGGAAACACCATATATTTT
cdr3_aa: CASSLWGRGASGNTIYF

j_call: TRBJ1-2
d_call: .
v_call: TRBV18
cdr3_nt: TGTGCCAGCTCGCTACAGGGAAACTATGGCTACACCTTC
cdr3_aa: CASSLQGNYGYTF

j_call: TRBJ1-1
d_call: .
v_call: TRBV19
cdr3_nt: TGTGCCAGTATGAGAAACGTGAACACTGAAGCTTTCTTT
cdr3_aa: CASMRNVNTEAFF

j_call: TRBJ1-2
d_call: .
v_call: TRBV19
cdr3_nt: TGTGCCAGTGGTGTTGGCAGGCTCCGAGGCTACACCTTC
cdr3_aa: CASGVGRLRGYTF

j_call: TRBJ1-5
d_call: TRBD1
v_call: TRBV18
cdr3_nt: TGTGCCAGCTCACGGGGACAGGAAGATCAGCCCCAGCATTTT
cdr3_aa: CASSRGQEDQPQHF

j_call: TRBJ2-3
d_call: .
v_call: TRBV7-9
cdr3_nt: TGTGCCAGCAGCCCAATAGGAGTCACAGATACGCAGTATTTT
cdr3_aa: CASSPIGVTDTQYF

j_call: TRBJ1-5
d_call: .
v_call: TRBV18
cdr3_nt: TGTGCCAGCTCAGCTGACCGAGTCGGCAATCAGCCCCAGCATTTT
cdr3_aa: CASSADRVGNQPQHF

j_call: TRBJ2-7
d_call: .
v_call: TRBV27
cdr3_nt: TGTGCCAGCAGTTTACACGGGTACGAGCAGTACTTC
cdr3_aa: CASSLHGYEQYF

j_call: TRBJ1-6
d_call: .
v_call: TRBV7-8
cdr3_nt: TGTGCCAGCAGCTTAGTTGCGGGAAATTCACCCCTCCACTTT
cdr3_aa: CASSLVAGNSPLHF

j_call: TRBJ1-5
d_call: TRBD1
v_call: TRBV19
cdr3_nt: TGTGCCAGTAGAAGGGGACAGGGCTCTCAGCCCCAGCATTTT
cdr3_aa: CASRRGQGSQPQHF

j_call: TRBJ1-5
d_call: .
v_call: TRBV5-5
cdr3_nt: TGTGCCAGCAGCTTGACTGGCGATCAGCCCCAGCATTTT
cdr3_aa: CASSLTGDQPQHF

j_call: TRBJ1-2
d_call: .
v_call: TRBV5-1
cdr3_nt: TGCGCCAGCAGCTCCCGGGGACGGATATTTTATGGCCACACCTTC
cdr3_aa: CASSSRGRIFYGHTF